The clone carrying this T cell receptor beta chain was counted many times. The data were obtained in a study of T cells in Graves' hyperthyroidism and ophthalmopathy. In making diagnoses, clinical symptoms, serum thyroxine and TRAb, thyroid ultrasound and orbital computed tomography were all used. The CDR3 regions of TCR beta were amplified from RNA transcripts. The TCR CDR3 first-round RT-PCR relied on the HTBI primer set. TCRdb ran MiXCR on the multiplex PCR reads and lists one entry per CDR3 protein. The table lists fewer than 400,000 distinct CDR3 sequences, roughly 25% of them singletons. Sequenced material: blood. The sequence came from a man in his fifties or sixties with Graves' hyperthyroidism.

CDR3 sequence reads: CASSLAVWNTEAFF. CDR3 coding DNA: TGTGCCAGCAGTTTAGCAGTGTGGAACACTGAAGCTTTCTTT. The V and J genes are TRBV12-3 or TRBV12-4 and TRBJ1-1; D is ambiguous. Trimming cost V 0 bases and J 1 base, with 6 bases left between them. The CDR3 sequence is 14 residues long.